A single sample gave rise to the 5 T cell receptor beta chains below, sequenced in a study of shared clonotypes between healthy human individuals. Generated by immunoSEQ multiplex PCR, the TCRdb table keeps only in-frame clones and is missing some. The data show millions of clones, with about 92% seen just once and 0.39% held by the top ten. Input material: naive CD4+ T cells from PBMCs. The subset: CD45RA+ positively selected. Receptors originate from a man between 18 and 29 years old in good health. Some clones in this sample may be carry-over from other donors' samples.

V is TRBV19 and J is TRBJ1-5, with 7 bases aligning to TRBD1. The CDR3 loop spans 17 amino acids. V was pared by 2 bases and J by 0 bases, with 7 bases of the junction left unmatched. CDR1 and CDR2 (germline): LNHDA, SQIVND (reference sequence). CDR3 region: CASSIKGGLTSNQPQHF. The DNA for the CDR3 is TGTGCCAGTAGTATAAAAGGGGGCCTGACTAGCAATCAGCCCCAGCATTTT. Variable domain in full (rest from reference TRBV19 and TRBJ1-5): DGGITQSPKYLFRKEGQNVTLSCEQNLNHDAMYWYRQDPGQGLRLIYYSQIVNDFQKGDIAEGYSVSREKKESFPLTVTSAQKNPTAFYLCASSIKGGLTSNQPQHFGDGTRLSIL.

The CDR3 loop reads CASSQELPTTEAFF. CDR3 DNA: TGTGCCAGCAGCCAAGAGTTACCGACAACTGAAGCTTTCTTT. The chain employs TRBV4-2 and TRBJ1-1; D remains ambiguous. The CDR3 is 14 amino acids. Germline V gives CDR1 LGHNA, CDR2 YNFKEQ. Trimming took 0 bases from V and 5 from J, leaving 10 bases between them.

This rearrangement joins TRBV11-1 to TRBJ2-2; TRBD1 matches at 9 bases. The CDR3 loop spans 19 amino acids. J was trimmed by 0 bases and V by 4 bases; bases with no gene match: 12. Germline CDR1 is SGHAT and CDR2 is FQDESV (reference sequence). CDR3 sequence: CASSWTPGQGVANTGELFF. In DNA, the CDR3 is TGTGCCAGCAGCTGGACACCGGGACAGGGTGTTGCGAACACCGGGGAGCTGTTTTTT.

The V call is TRBV7-2, the J call TRBJ2-3, with D unclear. CDR3 length: 11 residues. Trimming left V 5 bases short and J 7 bases short, with 7 bases between. Germline V CDR1 and CDR2: SGHTA, FQGNSA. The CDR3 spells CASSPLNTQYF. The CDR3 nucleotides read TGTGCCAGCAGCCCGCTAAATACGCAGTATTTT.

Comments on this clone: At the DNA level, this CDR3 is encoded by other sequences in the same sample as well. V gene TRBV28 combines with J gene TRBJ1-1; D unresolved. The CDR3 is made up of 11 amino acids. V lost 6 bases, J lost 2 bases, and 4 bases lay in between. The germline V gene encodes CDR1 MDHEN and CDR2 SYDVKM. CDR3 protein: CASSANTEAFF. The CDR3 DNA sequence: TGTGCCAGCAGCGCTAACACTGAAGCTTTCTTT.